This is a list of T cell receptor beta chains from one sample in a study of T cells after yellow fever vaccination. In TCRdb, the 5' RACE reads were re-called with MiXCR into one record per CDR3 protein. The sample yields hundreds of thousands of distinct CDR3 sequences, 10% to 15% seen once. Here the sequenced sample was PBMCs, taken on the day of the yellow fever booster vaccination. The receptors stem from a man aged 25-40 years who received the YFV17D yellow fever vaccine. CDR3s include the opening cysteine and the closing phenylalanine or tryptophan. The D gene is left open where the match is weak. For some rows the clone size is stated as once, few or many, or as a class when expanded; others skip it.

NA	TRBV6-1	few	TRBJ2-2	TGTGCCAGCAGCCCGGGACCGTTTTACACCGGGGAGCTGTTTTTT	CASSPGPFYTGELFF
TRBD1	TRBV20-1	few	TRBJ2-2	TGCAGTGCTAGCCGGACAGGGCTTTCCGGGGAGCTGTTTTTT	CSASRTGLSGELFF
NA	TRBV20-1	many	TRBJ2-2	TGCAGTGCTAGAGAGGCAAGCGGCCGAGGCACCGGGGAGCTGTTTTTT	CSAREASGRGTGELFF
TRBD2	TRBV4-3	NA	TRBJ2-7	TGCGCCAGCAGCCAAGACAGTACTAGCGGCTACGAGCAGTACTTC	CASSQDSTSGYEQYF
TRBD2	TRBV30	NA	TRBJ2-3	TGTGCCTGTAGCCCCCGGCGGACGGCGGGAGTGAGGTACCCTAGCACAGATACGCAGTATTTT	CACSPRRTAGVRYPSTDTQYF
TRBD2	TRBV6-1	few	TRBJ2-1	TGTGCCAGCAGTCCCGAACCTCTAGCGGGAGGGTCTGTTAATGAGCAGTTCTTC	CASSPEPLAGGSVNEQFF
NA	TRBV29-1	many	TRBJ2-1	TGCAGCGTCAAGGCTAGCGTCAGGTACAATGAGCAGTTCTTC	CSVKASVRYNEQFF
TRBD1	TRBV20-1	NA	TRBJ1-6	TGCAGTGCTCCCCAGTTACGGGGACAGAACTCCTATAATTCACCCCTCCACTTT	CSAPQLRGQNSYNSPLHF
NA	TRBV4-3	few	TRBJ2-7	TGCGCCAGCAGCCCCCGCCTGGGTGCAGGCTACGAGCAGTACTTC	CASSPRLGAGYEQYF
NA	TRBV7-2	few	TRBJ2-3	TGTGCCAGCAGCCCTCAAAGAGGCACAGATACGCAGTATTTT	CASSPQRGTDTQYF
NA	TRBV7-2	few	TRBJ2-7	TGTGCCAGCAGCTCCGGTCAGGGGAGGTCTGAAGAGCAGTACTTC	CASSSGQGRSEEQYF
TRBD1	TRBV5-1	many	TRBJ2-7	TGCGCCAGCAGCTTGGATGGACAGGCCTACGAGCAGTACTTC	CASSLDGQAYEQYF
NA	TRBV20-1	NA	TRBJ1-3	TGCAGTGCTAGAGTTCAGCTTAGGGGGTCTGGAAACACCATATATTTT	CSARVQLRGSGNTIYF
NA	TRBV7-8	NA	TRBJ1-2	TGTGCCAGCAGCTTTACAGACAACTATGGCTACACCTTC	CASSFTDNYGYTF
NA	TRBV6-1	NA	TRBJ2-3	TGTGCCAGCAGTCGGGACCCCGCGGATACGCAGTATTTT	CASSRDPADTQYF
NA	TRBV7-2	NA	TRBJ2-2	TGTGCCAGCAGCTTATTTCCACCGGGGGAGCTGTTTTTT	CASSLFPPGELFF
NA	TRBV20-1	few	TRBJ1-1	TGCAGTGCTAGAGCCCATAACAGCAACACTGAAGCTTTCTTT	CSARAHNSNTEAFF
NA	TRBV2	few	TRBJ2-1	TGTGCCATCATGGGGAGCAATGAGCAGTTCTTC	CAIMGSNEQFF
TRBD1	TRBV18	NA	TRBJ2-1	TGTGCCAGCTCACCCTCGACAGGGGGCGCGCACAATGAGCAGTTCTTC	CASSPSTGGAHNEQFF
NA	TRBV20-1	NA	TRBJ1-6	TGCAGTGCTAGAGCCCCAGGGGCCCCACTAAATTCACCCCTCCACTTT	CSARAPGAPLNSPLHF
NA	TRBV20-1	NA	TRBJ2-2	TGCAGTGCTAGCTTCCCTCAGGGCACCGGGGAGCTGTTTTTT	CSASFPQGTGELFF
TRBD2	TRBV3-1	NA	TRBJ2-1	TGTGCCAGCAGCCAAGCTCCGGGAGGGCCTAGCGAGCAGTTCTTC	CASSQAPGGPSEQFF
NA	TRBV20-1	few	TRBJ2-4	TGCAGTGCCACGGCGGCTCGCGGTAGCAAAAACATTCAGTACTTC	CSATAARGSKNIQYF
NA	TRBV19	NA	TRBJ1-1	TGTGCCAGTTTGGGTCTGGCGTCCCATGCTGAAGCTTTCTTT	CASLGLASHAEAFF
NA	TRBV20-1	NA	TRBJ2-1	TGCAGTGCTAGGCTCACCCATGAGCAGTTCTTC	CSARLTHEQFF
NA	TRBV7-9	few	TRBJ2-3	TGTGCCAGCAGCCTTACCCTAGCGAGCACAGATACGCAGTATTTT	CASSLTLASTDTQYF
NA	TRBV12-3/TRBV12-4	few	TRBJ2-7	TGTGCCAGCAGTTTAGCCCGGGCTTCCTACGAGCAGTACTTC	CASSLARASYEQYF
TRBD1	TRBV15	NA	TRBJ2-7	TGTGCCACCAGCACTGGACAGGGGATCTACGAGCAGTACTTC	CATSTGQGIYEQYF
NA	TRBV9	NA	TRBJ2-1	TGTGCCAGCAGCGTAGTGGGGAGACAGCGCCACAATGAGCAGTTCTTC	CASSVVGRQRHNEQFF
TRBD2	TRBV28	few	TRBJ2-1	TGTGCCAGCAGACAAGCCCCGGGACTAGCGGGGCATCGTTGGAATGAGCAGTTCTTC	CASRQAPGLAGHRWNEQFF
TRBD2	TRBV7-2	NA	TRBJ2-1	TGTGCCAGCGGCTTCGCGGGAGGGCTCATGCAGTTCTTC	CASGFAGGLMQFF
TRBD2	TRBV6-1	NA	TRBJ2-1	TGTGCCAGCAGAAAACCGGGACTAGGGGGTTCCTACAATGAGCAGTTCTTC	CASRKPGLGGSYNEQFF
NA	TRBV3-1	few	TRBJ1-2	TGTGCCAGCAGCCAGGTCAGGGGCTTGGGGTATGGCTACACCTTC	CASSQVRGLGYGYTF
TRBD1	TRBV5-6	few	TRBJ1-2	TGTGCCAGCTATGGACAGGGGGGTCGCTACACCTTC	CASYGQGGRYTF
NA	TRBV20-1	NA	TRBJ2-1	TGCAGTGCTAGATCCGGGACCCCCCGGGGGAATGAGCAGTTCTTC	CSARSGTPRGNEQFF
TRBD2	TRBV20-1	few	TRBJ2-5	TGCAGTGCTAGAGATAGGACTAGCGGGAGTGAGACCCAGTACTTC	CSARDRTSGSETQYF
TRBD2	TRBV11-1	NA	TRBJ2-1	TGTGCCAGCAGCTTCCCTACATTGACTAGCGGGGTCCTCAATGAGCAGTTCTTC	CASSFPTLTSGVLNEQFF
NA	TRBV4-3	NA	TRBJ2-1	TGCGCCAGCAGCCAAAGTGAGGAGCAGTTCTTC	CASSQSEEQFF
NA	TRBV3-1	many	TRBJ1-1	TGTGCCAGCAGCCGAGCGGGAGGGACTGAAGCTTTCTTT	CASSRAGGTEAFF
NA	TRBV5-5	few	TRBJ1-1	TGTGCCAGTATGAGGCGGGTCACTGAAGCTTTCTTT	CASMRRVTEAFF
TRBD2	TRBV5-1	many	TRBJ2-3	TGCGCCAGCAGCACTAGCGGGACAGATACGCAGTATTTT	CASSTSGTDTQYF
NA	TRBV29-1	many	TRBJ2-1	TGCAGCGTGGGTCGGTGGGAAAATGAGCAGTTCTTC	CSVGRWENEQFF
NA	TRBV14	NA	TRBJ2-1	TGTGCCAGCAGCCCCCGGGGATTATATTACAATGAGCAGTTCTTC	CASSPRGLYYNEQFF
NA	TRBV6-1	NA	TRBJ1-2	TGTGCCAGCGCGGGGCCAGGAACCTATGGCTACACCTTC	CASAGPGTYGYTF
TRBD1	TRBV28	NA	TRBJ2-3	TGTGCCAGCAGGACTACAGGGGGCTGGGATACGCAGTATTTT	CASRTTGGWDTQYF
NA	TRBV12-3/TRBV12-4	NA	TRBJ2-5	TGTGCCAGCAGTTTACGGTCCCAGGATCTCCAGTACTTC	CASSLRSQDLQYF
NA	TRBV3-1	few	TRBJ1-1	TGTGCCAGCCGACCCGGGGGACTCCTGAACACTGAAGCTTTCTTT	CASRPGGLLNTEAFF
NA	TRBV29-1	NA	TRBJ2-7	TGCAGCGTCGCCCCCCGGCCCGGAATCGAGCAGTACTTC	CSVAPRPGIEQYF
NA	TRBV28	NA	TRBJ1-5	TGTGCCAGCATCCCCCGGGACAAAAATCAGCCCCAGCATTTT	CASIPRDKNQPQHF
NA	TRBV5-1	many	TRBJ1-2	TGCGCCAGCAGTCCCGGCGGACGGATTTCTTATGGCTACACCTTC	CASSPGGRISYGYTF
TRBD2	TRBV6-2/TRBV6-3	few	TRBJ2-5	TGTGCCAGCATCCCGGGAGGCCTCCAAGAGACCCAGTACTTC	CASIPGGLQETQYF
NA	TRBV27	few	TRBJ2-1	TGTGCCAGCAGTTTTTTGAAACGGTGGGACTTTGGCTACAATGAGCAGTTCTTC	CASSFLKRWDFGYNEQFF
NA	TRBV2	few	TRBJ2-2	TGTGCCAGCAGTGAAGGGGAGCTGTTTTTT	CASSEGELFF
NA	TRBV28	NA	TRBJ2-7	TGTGCCAGCATGGGGGCTGGGCACTACGAGCAGTACTTC	CASMGAGHYEQYF
NA	TRBV3-1	NA	TRBJ2-1	TGTGCCAGCAGCCATATGGGGCTAGTCGACAGCAGTCTATACAATGAGCAGTTCTTC	CASSHMGLVDSSLYNEQFF
NA	TRBV30	NA	TRBJ2-6	TGTGCATGGAACAGGGGAAGACTAGCGTTGAGCTCTGGGGCCAACGTCCTGACTTTC	CAWNRGRLALSSGANVLTF
TRBD1	TRBV20-1	many	TRBJ1-4	TGCAGTGCTAGAGTGGGGACAGGAGGCGAAAAACTGTTTTTT	CSARVGTGGEKLFF
NA	TRBV7-8	NA	TRBJ1-5	TGTGCCAGCAGCCAGGACGGCGGGTCAAGCCAGCCCCAGCATTTT	CASSQDGGSSQPQHF
TRBD2	TRBV20-1	few	TRBJ2-7	TGCAGTGCGGGGGGGGACGAGCAGTACTTC	CSAGGDEQYF